This TCR beta chain was obtained from a study of cytomegalovirus exposure and HLA in healthy donors. The study, taken as a whole, reports: The investigators catalogued 150 to 200 TCR beta chains as cytomegalovirus-associated. TCR beta V- and J-gene trimming, according to a later analysis, was linked to a missense DCLRE1C variant. CMV serostatus was the sole immune exposure data available.

This clone has more than one count but fewer than ten. Its antigen is as yet unknown. Primers for the PCR totalled 60 Vbeta and 13 Jbeta. The method was immunoSEQ multiplex PCR; TCRdb's version includes in-frame clones alone and lacks a portion of them. The sample lists about 160,000 clones, roughly 80% occurring once. The sequenced material came from PBMCs. The clonotype was recovered from a human donor in good health.

CDR3 sequence: CASSPNFSSDTQYF. In nucleotides, the CDR3 is TGTGCCAGCAGCCCCAACTTCTCCTCAGATACGCAGTATTTT. This chain links TRBV7-6 with TRBJ2-3; D unclear. The germline V and J ends were trimmed by 5 bases and 4 bases, with 13 bases remaining between them. Germline loops: CDR1 SGHVS, CDR2 FNYEAQ. This CDR3 is 14 amino acids long.